This T cell receptor (beta chain) was captured in a study of blood T cell repertoires in COVID-19 (dated by TCRdb to about 2020). With regard to the full study: Samples covering the acute and convalescent phases of COVID-19 were provided by collaborators in the United States, Italy and Spain. The material from the prospective study consisted of cDNA or gDNA derived from T cells, B-cell-depleted T cells, or PBMCs. Subjects who had been exposed to COVID-19, were actively infected with it, or had recovered from it provided the deeply sampled blood TCRbeta repertoires that made up the dataset. The repertoires were released in a freely available public database intended as a resource for research on the immune response to SARS-CoV-2. Samples came from the ongoing ImmuneRACE study (first 160 participants) plus 1,254 subjects from 6 global collaborators. Sample metadata almost always included a de-identified subject ID, COVID-19 status, age in years and sex. Where available, HLA class I and class II types were obtained from metadata supplied by the sample provider rather than from assay-based typing. General study outcomes and caveats: How much clinical and demographic metadata was included differed by source and by participant, and the metadata was provided uncurated.

Here V drops 5 bases and J drops 6 bases, and the junction holds 7 bases not matched to any gene. There are 14 amino acids in the CDR3, from cysteine to phenylalanine inclusive. This entry keeps only the CDR3 DNA: 42 bases, framed from base 1. The germline V gene (reference sequence) supplies CDR1 GTSNPN and CDR2 SVGIG. For this clone: Its antigen target is currently unknown. No clone much larger than this one lies a single base away; base qualities are absent.

The immunoSEQ Assay, a bias-controlled multiplex PCR, was used to amplify TCRbeta CDR3 regions from genomic DNA. As for how the authors treated the data: Nucleated cell counts per sample were estimated from amplification of reference gene primers within the assay. To quantify the absolute abundance of each unique TCRbeta CDR3 rearrangement, sequence reads were collapsed and filtered. For each sample, productive Simpson clonality was calculated as the square root of Simpson's diversity index over productive rearrangements. TCRdb provides this immuneACCESS table in a form limited to in-frame rearrangements. Some clones are lacking; in checked studies, under half of them reflect an unresolved V gene, and why the rest are absent is not known. Clonal size and the V and J genes are those of that table, whereas D and trimming came from the DNA. The sample contains roughly 150,000 clones, 75% to 80% of them found a single time. The biggest ten clones account for approximately 14% of the sample.

The collaborating institutions used their own protocols to collect whole blood in K2EDTA tubes. For TCRbeta analysis, collaborators shipped samples as frozen whole blood, isolated PBMCs, or DNA extracted from either of those sample types. This TCR was sampled from a woman of 80 years or more with acute or convalescent COVID-19. Source material: peripheral blood. The sequence joins TRBV30 to TRBJ2-2; 9 central nucleotides agree with TRBD2. The CDR3 protein: CAWGWTSDPGELFF. In nucleotides, the sequence is TGTGCCTGGGGATGGACTAGCGATCCCGGGGAGCTGTTTTTT.